The 10 T cell receptor beta chains listed next were all sequenced from one sample in a study of cytomegalovirus exposure and HLA in healthy donors. The PCR had 60 Vbeta and 13 Jbeta primers. The assay was immunoSEQ multiplex PCR, and TCRdb's table has in-frame clones only and misses some. The table lists around 210,000 clones, 82% of them singletons. The sample was PBMCs. Source of these receptors: a woman aged 40 to 50 in good health and CMV-seronegative.

The V call is TRBV7-3, the J call TRBJ1-1; maybe TRBD1 (6 bases). The CDR3 covers 13 residues. Germline V gene data show CDR1 as SGHTA and CDR2 as FQGTGA. V was cut by 3 bases and J by 3 bases, with 8 bases left in between. The DNA for the CDR3 is TGTGCCAGCAGCTTCCACAGGGACACTGAAGCTTTCTTT. This encodes CASSFHRDTEAFF.

This chain links TRBV7-3 with TRBJ1-2, with TRBD1 matching 8 bases. This CDR3 is 15 amino acids long. The trim removed 6 bases at V and 4 bases at J, leaving 10 bases unmatched. The germline V gene encodes CDR1 SGHTA and CDR2 FQGTGA. CDR3 protein: CASSSRQGSFYGYTF. CDR3 sequence (DNA): TGTGCCAGCAGTTCCCGACAGGGGTCCTTCTATGGCTACACCTTC.

The V gene is TRBV28, the J gene TRBJ2-7, with TRBD1 identical over 10 bases. The V and J ends lost 8 bases and 0 bases, in that order; junction bases with no gene match: 7. CDR3 length: 15 residues. The germline V gene has CDR1 MDHEN and CDR2 SYDVKM. This CDR3 reads CASQRRDRGSYEQYF. In DNA, the CDR3 is TGTGCCAGCCAGAGGAGGGACAGGGGCTCCTACGAGCAGTACTTC.

This clone was seen a single time. The CDR3 DNA is TGCGCCAGCAGCTTGGACAGGGGAAGAACAGATACGCAGTATTTT. Amino acid sequence: CASSLDRGRTDTQYF. The V call is TRBV5-1, the J call TRBJ2-3, with 7 bases that match TRBD1. The CDR3 extends over 15 amino acids. V lost 0 bases and J lost 3; bases outside the gene matches: 4. The germline V gene has CDR1 SGHRS and CDR2 YFSETQ. The entire variable domain, with the rest obtained from reference TRBV5-1 and TRBJ2-3, is as follows: KAGVTQTPRYLIKTRGQQVTLSCSPISGHRSVSWYQQTPGQGLQFLFEYFSETQRNKGNFPGRFSGRQFSNSRSEMNVSTLELGDSALYLCASSLDRGRTDTQYFGPGTRLTVL.

Of note for this clone: Relative to the germline gene, one junction end is altered; a read error may explain this. V and J are TRBV7-9 and TRBJ2-7; possibly TRBD2 for D (6 bases). CDR3 length: 15 residues. The germline V gene has CDR1 SEHNR and CDR2 FQNEAQ (reference sequence). Here the CDR3 reads CSSSLGVGRTYEQYF. CDR3 nucleotides: TGTTCCAGCAGCTTAGGAGTAGGGAGGACCTACGAGCAGTACTTC.

V is TRBV5-1 and J is TRBJ2-1, with D possibly matching TRBD2 (5 bases). V lost 0 bases to trimming and J lost 8 bases, with 12 bases between them. CDR1 is SGHRS, CDR2 YFSETQ, per germline. The CDR3 runs to 14 residues. The DNA for the CDR3 is TGCGCCAGCAGCTTGGCCTGGCCAGCGGATGAGCAGTTCTTC. It is translated as CASSLAWPADEQFF. Looking up the rest from reference TRBV5-1 and TRBJ2-1 gives the full variable domain: KAGVTQTPRYLIKTRGQQVTLSCSPISGHRSVSWYQQTPGQGLQFLFEYFSETQRNKGNFPGRFSGRQFSNSRSEMNVSTLELGDSALYLCASSLAWPADEQFFGPGTRLTVL.

The V gene is TRBV5-6, the J gene TRBJ2-5, with 8 bases aligning to TRBD1. CDR1 is SGHDT and CDR2 is YYEEEE in the germline V gene. With V trimmed by 2 bases and J by 5 bases, 5 bases remained unmatched. The CDR3 is 14 amino acids. The CDR3 DNA reads TGTGCCAGCAGCTTCGAGTGGACAGGGGAGACCCAGTACTTC. It yields the protein CASSFEWTGETQYF.

J is TRBJ1-1 and V is TRBV28; D is unresolved. Germline CDR1 MDHEN, CDR2 SYDVKM. This CDR3 comprises 13 residues. Trimming removed 4 bases from V and 6 bases from J, with 12 bases in between. CDR3 coding DNA: TGTGCCAGCAGTTCGGGTCCCCTGGCTGAAGCTTTCTTT. The encoded protein is CASSSGPLAEAFF.

V gene TRBV27 combines with J gene TRBJ1-4; TRBD1 is a possible D gene (5 bases). Germline lookup yields CDR1 MNHEY and CDR2 SMNVEV (reference sequence). With 5 bases removed from V and 7 bases from J, the gap between germline ends came to 11 bases. This CDR3 spans 13 amino acids. CDR3 residues: CASSARTSEKLFF. Written as DNA, the CDR3 is TGTGCCAGCAGTGCCCGGACAAGTGAAAAACTGTTTTTT.

The chain combines TRBV7-8 with TRBJ1-2; D perhaps matches TRBD1 (6 bases). CDR1 SGHVS and CDR2 FQNEAQ come from the germline V gene. The CDR3 is 14 residues long. V was pared by 1 base and J by 8 bases, with 14 bases between. The CDR3 nucleotides are TGTGCCAGCAGCTTAGGGGCAGGGGCATTGGGCTACACCTTC. Translating gives CASSLGAGALGYTF.